The rows below give T cell receptor beta chains drawn from one sample of a study of CD8+ T cells in alopecia areata. The repertoire was sequenced with immunoSEQ multiplex PCR; TCRdb's copy has only in-frame clones and lacks some. There are 100,000 to 120,000 clones in the sample; approximately 59% occur only once, and 20% to 25% lies in the top ten. Sample: CD8+ T cells sorted from blood. These receptors were taken from a human donor in good health. CDR3s include the opening cysteine and the closing phenylalanine or tryptophan. Fields, in order: clone size, V gene, J gene, D gene, CDR3 DNA, CDR3 protein. The D gene is left open where the match is weak. Rows give clone size only sometimes, using once, few, many, or a class for an expanded clone.

-	TRBV6-4	TRBJ2-3	-	TGCGCCAGCAGTGTAGGGGGGACAGATACGCAGTATTTT	CASSVGGTDTQYF
-	TRBV29-1	TRBJ1-2	-	TGCAGCGTTGAGTCGACAGCTAACTATGGCTACACCTTC	CSVESTANYGYTF
-	TRBV5-1	TRBJ1-1	-	TGCGCCAGCAGCCCGCTGGGGGTAACTGAAGCTTTCTTT	CASSPLGVTEAFF
-	TRBV29-1	TRBJ1-2	-	TGCAGCGTTAGGGATGACGGGGGTTACCACTATGGCTACACCTTC	CSVRDDGGYHYGYTF
-	TRBV13	TRBJ2-4	-	TGTGCCAGCAGCTTAGGCCGGGTGAATAGCGAAAACATTCAGTACTTC	CASSLGRVNSENIQYF
-	TRBV11-2	TRBJ2-1	-	TGTGCCAGCAGCGCGGGACTTTACAATGAGCAGTTCTTC	CASSAGLYNEQFF
-	TRBV11-2	TRBJ1-1	-	TGTGCCAGCTCGTCGGGAAGATTGGAAGCTTTCTTT	CASSSGRLEAFF
-	TRBV4-1	TRBJ2-2	TRBD2	TGCGCCAGCAGCCAGCTAGCGGGGGGGCCTGGCGCCGGGGAGCTGTTTTTT	CASSQLAGGPGAGELFF
few	TRBV7-6	TRBJ2-1	TRBD2	TGTGCCAGCAGCTTGTCCGGGTTAGCGGGGGGGTTCTACAATGAGCAGTTCTTC	CASSLSGLAGGFYNEQFF
few	TRBV28	TRBJ1-1	-	TGTGCCAGCAGTTTAAGGTTCCGGAGATACTATGAAGCTTTCTTT	CASSLRFRRYYEAFF
once	TRBV5-1	TRBJ1-6	TRBD1	TGCGCCAGCAGCTTGGCACAGGGGGCTTATAATTCACCCCTCCACTTT	CASSLAQGAYNSPLHF
-	TRBV29-1	TRBJ1-2	-	TGCAGCGTTCCGAGTGGCCTTGGGGGCTTCACCTTC	CSVPSGLGGFTF
-	TRBV29-1	TRBJ2-2	-	TGCAGCGCGGTGGCTAGGGACACCGGGGAGCTGTTTTTT	CSAVARDTGELFF
-	TRBV19	TRBJ1-1	-	TGTGCCAGCTATACAACCGACAGTGGCACGAGGACTGAAGCTTTCTTT	CASYTTDSGTRTEAFF
few	TRBV29-1	TRBJ2-7	-	TGCAGCGTTACGGGCGACAGCTCCTACGAGCAGTACTTC	CSVTGDSSYEQYF
-	TRBV27	TRBJ1-1	-	TGTGCCAGCAGTGTACTCAGGGGATGGGGTGAAGCTTTCTTT	CASSVLRGWGEAFF
-	TRBV14	TRBJ2-7	-	TGTGCCAGCAGCGCGTGGGGTAAGAGGGGCTACGAGCAGTACTTC	CASSAWGKRGYEQYF
-	TRBV5-6	TRBJ2-3	-	TGTGCCAGCAGCTTGGAGGGGGTCGCAGATACGCAGTATTTT	CASSLEGVADTQYF
-	TRBV5-6	TRBJ2-3	-	TGTGCCAGCAGCTTGGGTACAGGAGACCCCTCTGGAGAACATTTT	CASSLGTGDPSGEHF
-	TRBV9	TRBJ1-5	-	TGTGCCAGCAGCCCCCACGGGGACAATCAGCCCCAGCATTTT	CASSPHGDNQPQHF
-	TRBV2	TRBJ2-3	TRBD2	TGTGCCAGCAGCCCTCTTAGCGGGGGGGCCTTAGATACGCAGTATTTT	CASSPLSGGALDTQYF
-	TRBV6-5	TRBJ2-7	-	TGTGCCAGCAGTTACTCGATCGGAGGGATGCAGCAGTACTTC	CASSYSIGGMQQYF
-	TRBV13	TRBJ1-1	-	TGTGCCAGCAGCCCCGCGGGACGGATGAACACTGAAGCTTTCTTT	CASSPAGRMNTEAFF
few	TRBV7-6	TRBJ2-5	-	TGTGCCAGCAGCTTAGCGTCCAGCGGCCCCCCCAAGTACTTC	CASSLASSGPPKYF
-	TRBV6-5	TRBJ2-3	TRBD1	TGTGCCAGCAGCGAGACAGGGTTTAGCACAGATACGCAGTATTTT	CASSETGFSTDTQYF
-	TRBV27	TRBJ2-2	TRBD2	TGTGCCACCTCGACTAGCGGGGGGGCTTTCGTCACCGGGGAGCTGTTTTTT	CATSTSGGAFVTGELFF
-	TRBV13	TRBJ2-3	-	TGTGCCAGCAGCTCCGGAACCGGGAGCACAGATACGCAGTATTTT	CASSSGTGSTDTQYF
few	TRBV7-8	TRBJ1-5	-	TGTGCCAGCAGCTTAGCGCAGACCTTGGGTCAGCCCCAGCATTTT	CASSLAQTLGQPQHF
-	TRBV30	TRBJ2-1	TRBD2	TGTGCCTGGAGGGACCTAGCGGGGGTATACAATGAGCAGTTCTTC	CAWRDLAGVYNEQFF
few	TRBV2	TRBJ2-5	TRBD2	TGTGCCAGTACCCGACTAGCACCGGAAGAGACCCAGTACTTC	CASTRLAPEETQYF
few	TRBV28	TRBJ1-2	-	TGTGCCAGCAGTTACCATAACTATGGCTACACCTTC	CASSYHNYGYTF
-	TRBV13	TRBJ2-1	-	TGTGCCAGCAGCCCTACTCCCGCCGGGGCGAACAATGAGCAGTTCTTC	CASSPTPAGANNEQFF
-	TRBV29-1	TRBJ1-4	-	TGCAGCGTTGGAGCTAATGAAAAACTGTTTTTT	CSVGANEKLFF
-	TRBV28	TRBJ1-5	-	TGTGCCAGTTCGGGGTTCTGGGGGAGCAATCAGCCCCAGCATTTT	CASSGFWGSNQPQHF
few	TRBV5-1	TRBJ2-5	-	TGCGCCAGCAGCTTGCAGTCCAGGGGGGGACTACAAGAGACCCAGTACTTC	CASSLQSRGGLQETQYF
few	TRBV28	TRBJ2-3	-	TGTGCCAGCAGTACTATCGTGGGGGGGCAGTCAGATACGCAGTATTTT	CASSTIVGGQSDTQYF
-	TRBV13	TRBJ2-7	-	TGTGCCAGCAGCTTAAGCGGCTACGAGCAGTACTTC	CASSLSGYEQYF
-	TRBV30	TRBJ1-1	-	TGTGCCTGGAGTAGTTATTCGAACACTGAAGCTTTCTTT	CAWSSYSNTEAFF
few	TRBV7-8	TRBJ2-7	-	TGTGCCAGCAGCTTGGGACCCTCCTACGAGCAGTACTTC	CASSLGPSYEQYF
few	TRBV6-6	TRBJ1-6	-	TGTGCCAGCACCCTGGATGGTGCAGCGAATAATTCACCCCTCCACTTT	CASTLDGAANNSPLHF
-	TRBV7-9	TRBJ2-3	-	TGTGCCAGCAGCCACCTTATTTCGGAAGTGTATACGCAGTATTTT	CASSHLISEVYTQYF
-	TRBV2	TRBJ1-4	-	TGTGCCAGCAGTGATGGGACGTGGGCTAATGAAAAACTGTTTTTT	CASSDGTWANEKLFF
-	TRBV4-1	TRBJ2-5	-	TGCGCCAGCAGCCAAGGACAGCGCGTCGGGACCCAGTACTTC	CASSQGQRVGTQYF
-	TRBV27	TRBJ2-2	-	TGTGCCAGCAGTACAGGCCCCGCGGGGGAGCTGTTTTTT	CASSTGPAGELFF
once	TRBV7-6	TRBJ2-1	-	TGTGCCAGCAGCCAGACTAGGCGACTCCACAATGAGCAGTTCTTC	CASSQTRRLHNEQFF
-	TRBV6-5	TRBJ2-2	-	TGTGCCAGCAGTTACTCCACCCAGACCGCCGCCGGGGAGCTGTTTTTT	CASSYSTQTAAGELFF
-	TRBV27	TRBJ1-2	TRBD1	TGTGCCAGCAGTTTTGGACAGGGATATGGCTACACCTTC	CASSFGQGYGYTF
few	TRBV2	TRBJ1-5	-	TGTGCCAGCAGAGGAACCTCCGCAGGGCCCCAGCATTTT	CASRGTSAGPQHF